The rows below give T cell receptor beta chains drawn from one sample of a study of blood T cell repertoires in COVID-19. The repertoire was sequenced with immunoSEQ multiplex PCR; TCRdb's copy has only in-frame clones and lacks some. The data contain fewer than 500,000 clones, 70% to 90% of them seen just once; the ten biggest clones take up 0.95% to 1%. The sequenced material came from PBMCs or T cells enriched from blood (not recorded which). These receptors all stem from a woman in her 30s with acute COVID-19. Both conserved end residues are trimmed from each CDR3. The order of the fields is V gene, J gene, clone size, CDR3 protein. Expanded clones are given a class, and other clones once, few, many or no size at all.

TRBV2,TRBJ1-1,NA,ASDLRGRTEAF
TRBV10-1,TRBJ2-2,NA,ASSESEGNTGELF
TRBV7-6,TRBJ1-1,NA,ASTLADAVNTEAF
TRBV7-3,TRBJ2-7,NA,ASSLTGTSGSWY
TRBV7-3,TRBJ2-3,NA,ASSLFIAGGPTDTQY
TRBV3-1/TRBV3-2,TRBJ2-3,NA,ASKTSGGGTQY
TRBV7-3,TRBJ1-2,NA,ASSQDNLGSSGYT
TRBV3-1/TRBV3-2,TRBJ2-3,NA,ASSHGGATTDTQY
TRBV4-3,TRBJ2-5,few,ASSQDRGETQY
TRBV28,TRBJ1-4,once,ASSWGGAGGNEKLF
TRBV7-8,TRBJ2-1,once,ASSLVRWTSGGAFNEQF
TRBV7-9,TRBJ2-3,NA,ASSLLQGAKDTQY
TRBV9,TRBJ2-1,once,ASSPGGEQF
TRBV6-5,TRBJ2-1,NA,ASTRGGGNEQF
TRBV30,TRBJ2-7,NA,AWSVGSGYEQY
TRBV15,TRBJ1-2,NA,ATSRDRYAGYGYT
TRBV15,TRBJ2-7,NA,ATSRDRGLYEQY
TRBV10-1,TRBJ2-2,NA,ASSASAGGGNTGELF
TRBV6-5,TRBJ1-2,once,ASITRGRGNYGYT
TRBV20-1,TRBJ1-6,once,SASPGGAGSPLH
TRBV11-2,TRBJ1-5,NA,ASSQGVAGDRSYQPQH
TRBV7-3,TRBJ2-2,NA,ASSLPAGGLGELF
TRBV15,TRBJ1-5,NA,ATSRGGQLLFQPQH
TRBV7-2,TRBJ1-3,once,ASSLEGGLGNTIY
TRBV5-1,TRBJ1-4,NA,ASSLEGQGREKLF
TRBV5-6,TRBJ1-1,once,ASCQQGWNTEAF
TRBV12-5,TRBJ1-2,NA,ASELGQTYYGYT
TRBV3-1/TRBV3-2,TRBJ1-2,NA,ASSHLSGGYT
TRBV29-1,TRBJ2-7,NA,SVQPGGYEQY
TRBV9,TRBJ1-5,NA,ASSASGVGNQPQH
TRBV3-1/TRBV3-2,TRBJ1-1,NA,ASSQGPGLNTEAF
TRBV21-1,TRBJ1-2,few,ASSKDQYYGYT
TRBV7-9,TRBJ2-2,NA,ASSGQVNTGELF
TRBV9,TRBJ1-2,NA,ASSAPATLTTNYGYT
TRBV5-1,TRBJ1-5,NA,ASSCPRDRVSGQPQH
TRBV19,TRBJ1-2,once,ASSPGQGSPYGYT
TRBV6-5,TRBJ1-4,NA,ASGLRDGNEKLF
TRBV21-1,TRBJ1-5,NA,ASSKGATDRPAGQPQH
TRBV7-2,TRBJ1-6,once,ASSLVGQGGSSPLH
TRBV18,TRBJ1-5,NA,ASSPSQGNNQPQH
TRBV6-2/TRBV6-3,TRBJ2-2,NA,ASSYAGKLPGELF
TRBV18,TRBJ1-1,NA,ASSPIRDRPGKDTEAF
TRBV6-2/TRBV6-3,TRBJ1-1,NA,ASSPPDRGRTEAF
TRBV14,TRBJ1-4,NA,ASSKSAGKATATNEKLF
TRBV6-4,TRBJ2-2,NA,ASSVWAGFTGELF
TRBV24-1,TRBJ1-5,NA,ATSDSDRVGQPQH
TRBV19,TRBJ2-1,NA,ASQGTGVDNEQF